A selection of T cell receptor beta chains follows, all from one sample in a study of beta chain features in type 1 diabetes. Some clones are missing from TCRdb's copy, which holds only in-frame ones; the method was immunoSEQ multiplex PCR. The data contain about 660,000 clones, over 12% of them singletons. Sequencing was performed on naive CD4+ T cells from blood. Every receptor here comes from a man between 18 and 35 years old with type 1 diabetes. The CDR3 runs from the conserved cysteine through the conserved F or W. D genes are given only for firm matches. Size is stated for part of the rows, as once, few or many counts, or as a class when the clone is expanded.

D gene	V gene	clone size	J gene	CDR3 DNA	CDR3 protein
.	TRBV7-6	.	TRBJ1-4	TGTGCCAGCAGCCTTCGAGTGACAGGTCCGAATGAAAAACTGTTTTTT	CASSLRVTGPNEKLFF
.	TRBV5-4	.	TRBJ1-1	TGTGCCAGCAGCTTTTTTCCCCCGATTGGGAGTGAAGCTTTCTTT	CASSFFPPIGSEAFF
.	TRBV13	.	TRBJ2-7	TGTGCCAGCAGCTTAGGGCCCCCCGACGCCGCCTACGAGCAGTACTTC	CASSLGPPDAAYEQYF
TRBD1	TRBV5-1	.	TRBJ1-6	TGCGCCAGCAGTATCGGGACAGGGTATTCACCCCTCCACTTT	CASSIGTGYSPLHF
.	TRBV19	.	TRBJ1-2	TGTGCCAGTAGTATAGCAGGCAGAGACTATGGCTACACCTTC	CASSIAGRDYGYTF
.	TRBV20-1	.	TRBJ2-7	TGCGGAACTTCTTCCTCCTACGAGCAGTACTTC	CGTSSSYEQYF
.	TRBV10-3	few	TRBJ1-1	TGTGCCATCAGTGAGTCCGGACAGCGTGAAGCTTTCTTT	CAISESGQREAFF
.	TRBV7-2	few	TRBJ1-2	TGTGCCAGCAGCCCGGACAGTAACTATGGCTACACCTTC	CASSPDSNYGYTF
.	TRBV25-1	few	TRBJ2-3	TGTGCCAGCAAGGGCACAGCTACAGATACGCAGTATTTT	CASKGTATDTQYF
.	TRBV29-1	.	TRBJ2-1	TGCAGCGTTGGGTCTCGGCGGGAGCAGTTCTTC	CSVGSRREQFF
.	TRBV9	few	TRBJ1-1	TGTGCCAGCAACCCGGGGGAGGTTAACACTGAAGCTTTCTTT	CASNPGEVNTEAFF